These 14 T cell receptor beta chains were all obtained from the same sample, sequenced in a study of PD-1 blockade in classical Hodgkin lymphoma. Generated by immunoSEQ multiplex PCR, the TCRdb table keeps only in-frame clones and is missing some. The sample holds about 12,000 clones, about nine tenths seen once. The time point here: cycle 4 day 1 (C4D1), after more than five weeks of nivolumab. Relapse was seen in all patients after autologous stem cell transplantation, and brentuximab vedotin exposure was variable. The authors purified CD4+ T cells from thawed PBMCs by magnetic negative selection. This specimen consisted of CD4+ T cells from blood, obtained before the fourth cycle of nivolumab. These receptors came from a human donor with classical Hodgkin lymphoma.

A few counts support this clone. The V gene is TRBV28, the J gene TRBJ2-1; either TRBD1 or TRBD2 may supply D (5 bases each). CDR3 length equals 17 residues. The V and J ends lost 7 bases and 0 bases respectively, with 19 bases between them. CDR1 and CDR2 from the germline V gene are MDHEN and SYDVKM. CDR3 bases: TGTGCCAGCACCTCCGCCGGGACCCCCAACTCCTACAATGAGCAGTTCTTC. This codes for CASTSAGTPNSYNEQFF.

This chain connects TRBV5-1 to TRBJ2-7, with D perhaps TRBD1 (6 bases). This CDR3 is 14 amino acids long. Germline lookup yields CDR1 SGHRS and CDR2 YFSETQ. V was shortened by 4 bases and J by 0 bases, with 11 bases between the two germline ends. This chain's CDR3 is CASSPQGVSYEQYF. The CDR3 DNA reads TGCGCCAGCAGCCCACAGGGCGTCTCCTACGAGCAGTACTTC.

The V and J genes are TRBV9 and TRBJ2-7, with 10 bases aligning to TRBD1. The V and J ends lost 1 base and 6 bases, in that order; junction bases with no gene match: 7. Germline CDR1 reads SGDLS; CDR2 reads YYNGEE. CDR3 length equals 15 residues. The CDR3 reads CASSVFDRTGGEQYF. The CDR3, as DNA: TGTGCCAGCAGCGTATTCGATCGGACAGGGGGCGAGCAGTACTTC.

Here the CDR3 DNA reads TGTGCCAGCAGTTTTAGGCCCGGGGCAGGGGGAAGACCCTACGAGCAGTACTTC. Its protein is CASSFRPGAGGRPYEQYF. This chain uses TRBV28 with TRBJ2-7; 7 nucleotides match TRBD1. CDR1 and CDR2 from the germline V gene are MDHEN and SYDVKM. The V gene end was trimmed by 3 bases and the J gene end by 2 bases; junction bases not matched to a gene: 16. CDR3 size: 18 residues.

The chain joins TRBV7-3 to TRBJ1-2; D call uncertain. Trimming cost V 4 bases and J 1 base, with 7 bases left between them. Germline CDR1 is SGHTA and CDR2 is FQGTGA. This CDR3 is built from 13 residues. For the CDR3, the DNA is TGTGCCAGCAGCTCCTCCGTTAACTATGGCTACACCTTC. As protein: CASSSSVNYGYTF.

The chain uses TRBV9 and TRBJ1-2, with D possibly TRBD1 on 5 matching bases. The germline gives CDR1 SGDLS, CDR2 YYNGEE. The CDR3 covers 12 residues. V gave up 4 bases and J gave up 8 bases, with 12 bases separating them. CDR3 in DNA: TGTGCCAGCAGCTTAAACAGGTGGGGCTACACCTTC. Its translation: CASSLNRWGYTF.

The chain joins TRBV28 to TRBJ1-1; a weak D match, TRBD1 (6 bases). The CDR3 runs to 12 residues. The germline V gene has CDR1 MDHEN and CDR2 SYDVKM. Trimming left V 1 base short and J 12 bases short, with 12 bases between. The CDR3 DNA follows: TGTGCCAGCAGTTTATACAGGGTTGTAACTTTCTTT. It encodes CASSLYRVVTFF.

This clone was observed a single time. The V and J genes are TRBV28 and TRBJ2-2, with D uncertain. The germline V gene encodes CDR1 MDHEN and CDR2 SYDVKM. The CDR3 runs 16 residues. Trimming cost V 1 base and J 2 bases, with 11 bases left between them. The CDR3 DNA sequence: TGTGCCAGCAGTTTATACATGTCAGCTAACACCGGGGAGCTGTTTTTT. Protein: CASSLYMSANTGELFF.

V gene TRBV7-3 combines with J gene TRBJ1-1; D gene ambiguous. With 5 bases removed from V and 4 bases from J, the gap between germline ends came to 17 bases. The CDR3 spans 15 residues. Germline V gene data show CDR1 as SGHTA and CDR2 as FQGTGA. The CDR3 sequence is CASSIDPFVATEAFF. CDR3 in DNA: TGTGCCAGCAGCATAGACCCGTTTGTGGCCACTGAAGCTTTCTTT.

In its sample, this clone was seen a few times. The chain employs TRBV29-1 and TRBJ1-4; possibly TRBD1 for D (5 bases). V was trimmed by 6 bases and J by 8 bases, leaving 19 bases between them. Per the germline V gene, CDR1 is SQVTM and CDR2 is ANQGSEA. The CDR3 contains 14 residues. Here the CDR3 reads CSVEMSGWGEKLFF. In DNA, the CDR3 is TGCAGCGTGGAGATGAGCGGCTGGGGGGAAAAACTGTTTTTT.

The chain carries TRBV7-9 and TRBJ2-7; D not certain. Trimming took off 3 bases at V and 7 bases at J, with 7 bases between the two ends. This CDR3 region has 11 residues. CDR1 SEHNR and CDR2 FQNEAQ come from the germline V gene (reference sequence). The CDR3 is CASSLGREQYF. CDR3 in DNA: TGTGCCAGCAGCTTGGGTCGGGAGCAGTACTTC. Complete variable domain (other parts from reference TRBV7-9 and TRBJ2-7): DTGVSQNPRHKITKRGQNVTFRCDPISEHNRLYWYRQTLGQGPEFLTYFQNEAQLEKSRLLSDRFSAERPKGSFSTLEIQRTEQGDSAMYLCASSLGREQYFGPGTRLTVT.

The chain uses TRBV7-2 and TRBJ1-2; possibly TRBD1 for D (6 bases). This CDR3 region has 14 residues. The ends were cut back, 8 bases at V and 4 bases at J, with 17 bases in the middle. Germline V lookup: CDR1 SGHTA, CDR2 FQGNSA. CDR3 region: CASRLGGAVYGYTF. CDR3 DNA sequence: TGTGCCAGCCGTCTGGGGGGGGCGGTCTATGGCTACACCTTC.

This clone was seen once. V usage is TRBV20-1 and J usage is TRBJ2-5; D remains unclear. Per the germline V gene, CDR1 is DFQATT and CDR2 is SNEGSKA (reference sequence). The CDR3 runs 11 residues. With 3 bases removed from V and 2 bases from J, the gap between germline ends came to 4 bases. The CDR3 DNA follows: TGCAGTGCTAGCCTTCAAGAGACCCAGTACTTC. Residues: CSASLQETQYF.

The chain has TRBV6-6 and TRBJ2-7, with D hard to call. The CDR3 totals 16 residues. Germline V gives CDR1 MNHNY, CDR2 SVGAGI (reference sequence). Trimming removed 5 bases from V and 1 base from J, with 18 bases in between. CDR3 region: CASSATGHSNSYEQYF. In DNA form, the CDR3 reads TGTGCCAGCAGTGCGACGGGTCACTCGAATTCCTACGAGCAGTACTTC.